This TCR beta chain was captured in a study of blood T cell repertoires in COVID-19. V was pared by 4 bases and J by 3 bases, with 7 bases of the junction left unmatched. CDR3 size: 15 residues. Per germline, CDR1 SGDLS and CDR2 YYNGEE. The data were produced by immunoSEQ multiplex PCR, yet TCRdb's version contains in-frame clones alone and is incomplete. The sample lists about 310,000 clones, 75% to 90% occurring once. The TCR originated in a woman in her twenties or thirties with COVID-19, enrolled during active disease. The chain combines TRBV9 with TRBJ2-7; 10 nucleotides line up with TRBD1. Material for sequencing was peripheral blood. CDR3 nucleotide sequence: TGTGCCAGCAGCCCGGACAGGGGGGCCCACTACGAGCAGTACTTC. Amino acids: CASSPDRGAHYEQYF.